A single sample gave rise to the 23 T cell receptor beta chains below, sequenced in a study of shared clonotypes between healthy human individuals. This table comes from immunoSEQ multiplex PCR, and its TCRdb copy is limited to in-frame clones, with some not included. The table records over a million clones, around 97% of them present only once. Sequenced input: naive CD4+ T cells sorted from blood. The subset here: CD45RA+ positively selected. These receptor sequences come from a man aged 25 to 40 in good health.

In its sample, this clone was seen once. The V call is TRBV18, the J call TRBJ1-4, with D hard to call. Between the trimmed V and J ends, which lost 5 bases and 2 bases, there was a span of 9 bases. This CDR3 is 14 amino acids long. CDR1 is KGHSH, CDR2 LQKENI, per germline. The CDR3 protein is CASSASRTNEKLFF. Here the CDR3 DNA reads TGTGCCAGCTCAGCATCTCGCACTAATGAAAAACTGTTTTTT.

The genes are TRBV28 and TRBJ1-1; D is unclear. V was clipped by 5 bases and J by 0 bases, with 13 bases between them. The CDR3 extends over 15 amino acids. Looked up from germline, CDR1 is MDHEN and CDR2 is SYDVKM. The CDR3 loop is CASSPPPHMNTEAFF. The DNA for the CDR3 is TGTGCCAGCAGTCCCCCCCCTCACATGAACACTGAAGCTTTCTTT. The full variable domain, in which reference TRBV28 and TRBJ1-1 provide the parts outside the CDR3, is DVKVTQSSRYLVKRTGEKVFLECVQDMDHENMFWYRQDPGLGLRLIYFSYDVKMKEKGDIPEGYSVSREKKERFSLILESASTNQTSMYLCASSPPPHMNTEAFFGQGTRLTVV.

The DNA for the CDR3 is TGTGCCAGCAGCAAAGCAGGGGCGCAAGAGACCCAGTACTTC. Residues: CASSKAGAQETQYF. The chain is built from TRBV25-1 and TRBJ2-5, with D perhaps TRBD1 (6 bases). The V gene lost 6 bases and the J gene lost 2 bases, with 13 bases spanning the gap. CDR1 is MGHDK, CDR2 SYGVNS, per germline. The CDR3 is 14 amino acids.

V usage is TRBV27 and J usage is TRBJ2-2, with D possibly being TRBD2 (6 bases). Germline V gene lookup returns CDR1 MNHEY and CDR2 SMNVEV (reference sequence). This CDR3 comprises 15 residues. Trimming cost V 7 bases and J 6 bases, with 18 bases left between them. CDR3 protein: CASTLVRSGAGELFF. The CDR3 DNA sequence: TGTGCCAGCACCCTTGTGAGATCGGGGGCCGGGGAGCTGTTTTTT.

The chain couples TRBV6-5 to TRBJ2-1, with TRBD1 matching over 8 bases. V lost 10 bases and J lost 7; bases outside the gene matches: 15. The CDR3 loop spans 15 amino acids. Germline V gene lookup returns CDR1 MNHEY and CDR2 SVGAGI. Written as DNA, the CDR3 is TGTGCCACCGCCTGGGACAGGAAAGGTCGAAATGAGCAGTTCTTC. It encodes CATAWDRKGRNEQFF.

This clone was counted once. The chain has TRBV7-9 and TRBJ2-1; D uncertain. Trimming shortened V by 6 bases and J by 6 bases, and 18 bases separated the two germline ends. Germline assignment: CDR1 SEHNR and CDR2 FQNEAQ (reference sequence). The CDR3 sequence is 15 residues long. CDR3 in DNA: TGTGCCAGCAGTACGACAAACTTAATTAGCAATGAGCAGTTCTTC. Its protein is CASSTTNLISNEQFF. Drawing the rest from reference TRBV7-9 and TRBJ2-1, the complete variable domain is DTGVSQNPRHKITKRGQNVTFRCDPISEHNRLYWYRQTLGQGPEFLTYFQNEAQLEKSRLLSDRFSAERPKGSFSTLEIQRTEQGDSAMYLCASSTTNLISNEQFFGPGTRLTVL.

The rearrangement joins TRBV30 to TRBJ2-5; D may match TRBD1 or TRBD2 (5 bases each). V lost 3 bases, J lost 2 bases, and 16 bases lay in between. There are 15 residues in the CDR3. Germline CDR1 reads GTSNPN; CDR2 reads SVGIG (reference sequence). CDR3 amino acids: CAWRTGRNLQETQYF. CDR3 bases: TGTGCCTGGAGAACGGGACGGAATCTTCAAGAGACCCAGTACTTC.

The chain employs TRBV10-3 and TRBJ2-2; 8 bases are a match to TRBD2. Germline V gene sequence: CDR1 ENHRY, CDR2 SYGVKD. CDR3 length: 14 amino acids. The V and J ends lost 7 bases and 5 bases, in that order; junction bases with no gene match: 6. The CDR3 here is CAINPGGKTGELFF. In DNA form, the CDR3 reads TGTGCCATCAATCCGGGGGGGAAAACCGGGGAGCTGTTTTTT.

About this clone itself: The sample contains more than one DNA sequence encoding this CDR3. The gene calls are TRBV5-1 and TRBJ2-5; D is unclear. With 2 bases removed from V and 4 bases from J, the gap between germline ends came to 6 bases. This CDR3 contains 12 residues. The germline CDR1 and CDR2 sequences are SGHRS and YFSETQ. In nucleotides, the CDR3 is TGCGCCAGCAGCTTACAAGGAGAGACCCAGTACTTC. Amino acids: CASSLQGETQYF.

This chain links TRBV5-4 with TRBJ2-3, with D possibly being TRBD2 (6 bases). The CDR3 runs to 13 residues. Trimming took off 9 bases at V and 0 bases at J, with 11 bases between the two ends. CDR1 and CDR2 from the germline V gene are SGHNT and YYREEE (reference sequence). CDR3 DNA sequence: TGTGCCATCCCGGGACTTAGCACAGATACGCAGTATTTT. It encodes CAIPGLSTDTQYF. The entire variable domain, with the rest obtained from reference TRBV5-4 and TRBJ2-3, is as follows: ETGVTQSPTHLIKTRGQQVTLRCSSQSGHNTVSWYQQALGQGPQFIFQYYREEENGRGNFPPRFSGLQFPNYSSELNVNALELDDSALYLCAIPGLSTDTQYFGPGTRLTVL.

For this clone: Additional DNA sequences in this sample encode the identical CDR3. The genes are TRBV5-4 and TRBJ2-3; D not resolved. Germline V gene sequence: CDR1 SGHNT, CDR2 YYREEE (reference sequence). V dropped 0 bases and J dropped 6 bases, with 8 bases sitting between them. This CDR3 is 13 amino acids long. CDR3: CASSLAPRDTQYF. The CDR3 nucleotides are TGTGCCAGCAGCTTGGCCCCTAGGGATACGCAGTATTTT. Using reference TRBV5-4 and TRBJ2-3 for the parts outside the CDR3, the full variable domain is ETGVTQSPTHLIKTRGQQVTLRCSSQSGHNTVSWYQQALGQGPQFIFQYYREEENGRGNFPPRFSGLQFPNYSSELNVNALELDDSALYLCASSLAPRDTQYFGPGTRLTVL.

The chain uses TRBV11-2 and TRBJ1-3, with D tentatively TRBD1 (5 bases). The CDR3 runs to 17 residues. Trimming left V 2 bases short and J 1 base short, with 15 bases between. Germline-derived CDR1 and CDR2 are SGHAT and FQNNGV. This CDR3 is CASSLRGQVISGNTIYF. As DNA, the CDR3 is TGTGCCAGCAGCTTAAGGGGTCAGGTTATTTCTGGAAACACCATATATTTT.

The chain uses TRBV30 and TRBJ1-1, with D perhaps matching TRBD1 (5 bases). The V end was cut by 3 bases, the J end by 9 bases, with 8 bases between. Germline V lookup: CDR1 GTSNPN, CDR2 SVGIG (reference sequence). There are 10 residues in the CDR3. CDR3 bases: TGTGCCTGGAGCCAGGGAAAAGCTTTCTTT. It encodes CAWSQGKAFF.

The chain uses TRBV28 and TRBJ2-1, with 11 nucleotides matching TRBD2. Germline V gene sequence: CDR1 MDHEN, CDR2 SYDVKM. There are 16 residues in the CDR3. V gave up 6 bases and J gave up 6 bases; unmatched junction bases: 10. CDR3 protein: CASSLLKLAGVNEQFF. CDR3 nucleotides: TGTGCCAGCAGCCTGCTGAAACTAGCGGGAGTCAATGAGCAGTTCTTC.

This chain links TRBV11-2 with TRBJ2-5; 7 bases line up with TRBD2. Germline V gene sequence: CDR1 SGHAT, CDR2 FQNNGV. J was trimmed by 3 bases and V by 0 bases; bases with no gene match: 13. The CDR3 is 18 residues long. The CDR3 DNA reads TGTGCCAGCAGCTTAGATTTTTCCGGGGCTAGCGGAAAAGAGACCCAGTACTTC. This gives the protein CASSLDFSGASGKETQYF.

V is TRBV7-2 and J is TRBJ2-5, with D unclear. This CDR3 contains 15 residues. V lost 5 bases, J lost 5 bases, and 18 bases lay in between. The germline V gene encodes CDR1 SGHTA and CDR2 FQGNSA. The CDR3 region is CASSQPPAGVETQYF. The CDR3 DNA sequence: TGTGCCAGCAGCCAACCTCCGGCTGGGGTGGAGACCCAGTACTTC.

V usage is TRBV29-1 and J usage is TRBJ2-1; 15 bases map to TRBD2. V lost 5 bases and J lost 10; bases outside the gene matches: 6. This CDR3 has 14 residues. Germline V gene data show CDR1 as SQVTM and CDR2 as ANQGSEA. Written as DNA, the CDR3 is TGCAGCGTTTGGACTAGCGGGAGGGCCGGGGAGCAGTTCTTC. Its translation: CSVWTSGRAGEQFF.

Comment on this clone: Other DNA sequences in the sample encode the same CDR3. In nucleotides, the CDR3 is TGCGCCAGCAGCTTGGCCGGGACAAAGCAAGAGACCCAGTACTTC. Residues: CASSLAGTKQETQYF. V usage is TRBV5-1 and J usage is TRBJ2-5, with a tentative D call TRBD1 (6 bases). CDR1 is SGHRS, CDR2 YFSETQ, per germline. V lost 0 bases and J lost 2, with 11 bases in between. CDR3 length: 15 amino acids.

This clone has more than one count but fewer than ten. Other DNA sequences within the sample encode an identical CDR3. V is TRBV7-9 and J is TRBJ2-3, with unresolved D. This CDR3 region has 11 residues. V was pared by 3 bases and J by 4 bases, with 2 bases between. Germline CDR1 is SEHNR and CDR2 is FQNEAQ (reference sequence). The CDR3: CASSFADTQYF. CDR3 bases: TGTGCCAGCAGCTTCGCAGATACGCAGTATTTT.

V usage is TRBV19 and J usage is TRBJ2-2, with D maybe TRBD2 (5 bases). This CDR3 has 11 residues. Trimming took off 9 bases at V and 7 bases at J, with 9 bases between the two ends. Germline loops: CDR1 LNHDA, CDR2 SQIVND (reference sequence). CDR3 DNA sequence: TGTGCCAGCACCGGGGTCGGGGAGCTGTTTTTT. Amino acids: CASTGVGELFF.

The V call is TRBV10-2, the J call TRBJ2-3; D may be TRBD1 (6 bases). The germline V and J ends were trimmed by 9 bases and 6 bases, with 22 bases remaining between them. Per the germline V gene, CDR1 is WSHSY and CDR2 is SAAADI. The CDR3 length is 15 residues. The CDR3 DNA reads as TGCGCCAGTAAAGGGGGAGCCCAATTCATTGATACGCAGTATTTT. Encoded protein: CASKGGAQFIDTQYF.

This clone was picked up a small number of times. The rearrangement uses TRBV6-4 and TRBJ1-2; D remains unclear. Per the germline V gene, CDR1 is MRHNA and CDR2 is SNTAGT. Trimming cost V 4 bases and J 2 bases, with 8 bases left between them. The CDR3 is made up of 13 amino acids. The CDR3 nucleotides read TGTGCCAGCAGTGTCGACGGAAACTATGGCTACACCTTC. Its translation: CASSVDGNYGYTF.

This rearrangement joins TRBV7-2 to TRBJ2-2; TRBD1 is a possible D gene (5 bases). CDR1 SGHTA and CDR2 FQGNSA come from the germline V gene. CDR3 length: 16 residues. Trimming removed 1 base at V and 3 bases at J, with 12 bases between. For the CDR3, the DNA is TGTGCCAGCAGCTTAGTTTTCAGGGCCGACACCGGGGAGCTGTTTTTT. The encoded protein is CASSLVFRADTGELFF.